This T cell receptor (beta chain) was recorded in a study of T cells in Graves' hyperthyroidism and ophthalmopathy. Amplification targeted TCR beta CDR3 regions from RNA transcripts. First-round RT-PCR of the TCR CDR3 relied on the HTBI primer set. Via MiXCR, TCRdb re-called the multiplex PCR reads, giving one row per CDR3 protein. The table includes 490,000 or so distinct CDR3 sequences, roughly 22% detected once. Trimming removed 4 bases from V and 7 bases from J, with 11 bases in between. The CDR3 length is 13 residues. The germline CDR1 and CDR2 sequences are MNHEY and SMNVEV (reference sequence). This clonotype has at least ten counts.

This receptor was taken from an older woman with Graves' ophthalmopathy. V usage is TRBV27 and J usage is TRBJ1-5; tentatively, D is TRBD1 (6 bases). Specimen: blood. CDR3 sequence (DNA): TGTGCCAGCAGTTCACAGGGAAGGCAGCCCCAGCATTTT. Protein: CASSSQGRQPQHF.